This T cell receptor beta chain was sequenced for a study of PD-L1 blockade in urothelial cancer. The protocol was immunoSEQ multiplex PCR, while the TCRdb copy is restricted to in-frame clones and leaves out a portion. The sample carries roughly 51,000 clones, approximately 85% recorded once. This clone appeared once. Time point meaning: pretreatment peripheral blood. Trimming took 0 bases from V and 4 from J, leaving 6 bases between them. The CDR3 totals 14 residues. Per the germline V gene, CDR1 is LNHNV and CDR2 is YYDKDF (reference sequence). The specimen was PBMCs, collected around atezolizumab (anti-PD-L1) treatment. This sequence originates from a man between 65 and 85 years old with urothelial cancer. V is TRBV15 and J is TRBJ1-4; D remains ambiguous. CDR3 residues: CATSRDSFNEKLFF. DNA for the CDR3: TGTGCCACCAGCAGAGACAGTTTTAATGAAAAACTGTTTTTT.